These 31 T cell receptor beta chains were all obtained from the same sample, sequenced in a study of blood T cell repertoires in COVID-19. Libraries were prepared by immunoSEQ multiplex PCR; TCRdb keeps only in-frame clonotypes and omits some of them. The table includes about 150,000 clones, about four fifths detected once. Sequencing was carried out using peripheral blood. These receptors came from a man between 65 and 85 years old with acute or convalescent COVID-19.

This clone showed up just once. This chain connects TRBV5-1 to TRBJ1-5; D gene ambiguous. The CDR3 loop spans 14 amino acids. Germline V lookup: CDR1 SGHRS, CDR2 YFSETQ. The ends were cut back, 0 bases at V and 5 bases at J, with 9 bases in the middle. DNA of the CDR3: TGCGCCAGCAGCTTGGAACGGGGAGATCAGCCCCAGCATTTT. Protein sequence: CASSLERGDQPQHF.

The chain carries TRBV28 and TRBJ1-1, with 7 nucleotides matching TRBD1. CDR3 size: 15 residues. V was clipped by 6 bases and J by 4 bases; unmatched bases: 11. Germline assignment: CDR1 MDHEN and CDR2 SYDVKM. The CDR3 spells CASSSTGAPGTEAFF. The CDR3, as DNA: TGTGCCAGCAGCTCTACAGGGGCCCCGGGCACTGAAGCTTTCTTT.

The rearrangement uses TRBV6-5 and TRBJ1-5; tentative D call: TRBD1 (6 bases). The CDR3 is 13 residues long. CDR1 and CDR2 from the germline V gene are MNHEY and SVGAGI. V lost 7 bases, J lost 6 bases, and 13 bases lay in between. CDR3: CASTHREGQPQHF. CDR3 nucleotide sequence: TGTGCCAGCACCCACAGGGAAGGTCAGCCCCAGCATTTT.

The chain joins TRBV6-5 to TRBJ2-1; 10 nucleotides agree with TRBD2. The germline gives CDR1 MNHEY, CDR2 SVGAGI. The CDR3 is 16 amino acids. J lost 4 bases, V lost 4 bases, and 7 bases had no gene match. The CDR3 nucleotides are TGTGCCAGCAGTTCGCTAGCGGGAGCTCCTTACAATGAGCAGTTCTTC. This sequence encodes CASSSLAGAPYNEQFF.

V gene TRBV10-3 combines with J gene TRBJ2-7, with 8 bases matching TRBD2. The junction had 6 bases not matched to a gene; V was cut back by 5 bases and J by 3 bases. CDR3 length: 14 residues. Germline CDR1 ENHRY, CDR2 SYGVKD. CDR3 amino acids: CAISSGSTYYEQYF. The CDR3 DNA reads TGTGCCATCAGTAGCGGGAGTACCTACTACGAGCAGTACTTC.

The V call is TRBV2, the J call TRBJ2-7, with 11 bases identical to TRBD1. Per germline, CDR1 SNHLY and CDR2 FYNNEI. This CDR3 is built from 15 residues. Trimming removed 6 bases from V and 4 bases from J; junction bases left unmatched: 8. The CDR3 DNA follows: TGTGCCAGCAGGAGAGGGGGGACAGGGGGTTACGAGCAGTACTTC. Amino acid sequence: CASRRGGTGGYEQYF.

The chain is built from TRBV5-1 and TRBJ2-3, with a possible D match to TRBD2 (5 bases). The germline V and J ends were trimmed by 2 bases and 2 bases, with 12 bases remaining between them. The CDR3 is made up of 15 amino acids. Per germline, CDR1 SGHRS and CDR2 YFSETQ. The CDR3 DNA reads TGCGCCAGCAGCTTAAGGCCGGGATACACAGATACGCAGTATTTT. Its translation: CASSLRPGYTDTQYF.

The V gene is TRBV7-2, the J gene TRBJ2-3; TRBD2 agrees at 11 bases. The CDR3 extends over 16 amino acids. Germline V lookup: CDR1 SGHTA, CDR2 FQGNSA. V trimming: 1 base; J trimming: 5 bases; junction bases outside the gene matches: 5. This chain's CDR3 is CASSLDYSGGGDTQYF. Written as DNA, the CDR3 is TGTGCCAGCAGCTTAGATTATAGCGGGGGGGGAGATACGCAGTATTTT. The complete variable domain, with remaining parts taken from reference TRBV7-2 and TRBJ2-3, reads GAGVSQSPSNKVTEKGKDVELRCDPISGHTALYWYRQSLGQGLEFLIYFQGNSAPDKSGLPSDRFSAERTGGSVSTLTIQRTQQEDSAVYLCASSLDYSGGGDTQYFGPGTRLTVL.

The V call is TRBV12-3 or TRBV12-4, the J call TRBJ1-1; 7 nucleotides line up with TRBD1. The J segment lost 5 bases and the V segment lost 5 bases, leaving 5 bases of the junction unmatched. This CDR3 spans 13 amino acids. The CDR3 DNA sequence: TGTGCCAGCAGTATACGGACAGGAACTGAAGCTTTCTTT. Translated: CASSIRTGTEAFF.

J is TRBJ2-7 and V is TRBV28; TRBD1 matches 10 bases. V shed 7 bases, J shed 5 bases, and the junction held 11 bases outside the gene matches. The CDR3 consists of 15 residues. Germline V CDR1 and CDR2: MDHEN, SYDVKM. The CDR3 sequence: CASKKHRDRGNEQYF. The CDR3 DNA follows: TGTGCCAGCAAAAAGCACCGGGACAGGGGAAACGAGCAGTACTTC.

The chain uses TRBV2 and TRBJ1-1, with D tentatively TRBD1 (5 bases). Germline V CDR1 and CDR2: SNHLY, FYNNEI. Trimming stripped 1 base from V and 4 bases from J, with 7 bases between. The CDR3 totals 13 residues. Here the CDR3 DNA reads TGTGCCAGCAGTGAAGTCGGGGGCACTGAAGCTTTCTTT. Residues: CASSEVGGTEAFF.

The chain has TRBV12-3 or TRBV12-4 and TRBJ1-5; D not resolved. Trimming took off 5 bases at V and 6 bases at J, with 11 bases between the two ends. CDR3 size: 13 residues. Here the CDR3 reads CASSPGSSQPQHF. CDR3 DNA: TGTGCCAGCAGTCCCGGGAGTTCTCAGCCCCAGCATTTT.

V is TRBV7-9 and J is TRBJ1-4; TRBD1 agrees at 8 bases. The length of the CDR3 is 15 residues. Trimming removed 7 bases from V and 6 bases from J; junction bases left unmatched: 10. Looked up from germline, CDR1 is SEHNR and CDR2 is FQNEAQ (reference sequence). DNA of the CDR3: TGTGCCAGCATTACTATGGACAGGGTGGATGAAAAACTGTTTTTT. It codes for CASITMDRVDEKLFF.

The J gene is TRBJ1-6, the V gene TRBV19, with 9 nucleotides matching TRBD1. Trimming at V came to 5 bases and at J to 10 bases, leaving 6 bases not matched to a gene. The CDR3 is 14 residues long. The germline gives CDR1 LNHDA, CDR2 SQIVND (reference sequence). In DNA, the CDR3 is TGTGCCAGTAGTTTCGGGACAGGGTCGTCACCCCTCCACTTT. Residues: CASSFGTGSSPLHF.

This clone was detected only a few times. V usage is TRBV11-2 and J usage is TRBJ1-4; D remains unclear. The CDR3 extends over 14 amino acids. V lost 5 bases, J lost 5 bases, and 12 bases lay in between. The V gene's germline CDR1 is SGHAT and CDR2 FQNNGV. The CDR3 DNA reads TGTGCCAGCAGCCCCCGGTCGGTAAATGAAAAACTGTTTTTT. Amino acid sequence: CASSPRSVNEKLFF.

The DNA for the CDR3 is TGTGCCAGCAGCTTAATTCGCGGAGGGTCTGGGGCCAACGTCCTGACTTTC. Translated, it gives CASSLIRGGSGANVLTF. The chain is built from TRBV7-2 and TRBJ2-6; a possible D gene is TRBD2 (6 bases). CDR1 is SGHTA and CDR2 is FQGNSA in the germline V gene. CDR3 length: 17 residues. V was shortened by 2 bases and J by 1 base, with 12 bases between the two germline ends.

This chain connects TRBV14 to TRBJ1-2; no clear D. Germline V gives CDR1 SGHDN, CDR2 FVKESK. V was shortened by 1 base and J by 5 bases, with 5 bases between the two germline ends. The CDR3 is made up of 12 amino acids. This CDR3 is CASSQGAYGYTF. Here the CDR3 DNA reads TGTGCCAGCAGCCAAGGAGCGTATGGCTACACCTTC.

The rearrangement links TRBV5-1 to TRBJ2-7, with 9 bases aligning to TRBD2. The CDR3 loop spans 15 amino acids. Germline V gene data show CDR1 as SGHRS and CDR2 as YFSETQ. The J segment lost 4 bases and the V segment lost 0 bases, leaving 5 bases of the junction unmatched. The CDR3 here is CASSLGLAGFYEQYF. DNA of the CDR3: TGCGCCAGCAGCTTGGGGCTAGCGGGATTTTACGAGCAGTACTTC. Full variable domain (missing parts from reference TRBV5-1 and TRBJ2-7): KAGVTQTPRYLIKTRGQQVTLSCSPISGHRSVSWYQQTPGQGLQFLFEYFSETQRNKGNFPGRFSGRQFSNSRSEMNVSTLELGDSALYLCASSLGLAGFYEQYFGPGTRLTVT.

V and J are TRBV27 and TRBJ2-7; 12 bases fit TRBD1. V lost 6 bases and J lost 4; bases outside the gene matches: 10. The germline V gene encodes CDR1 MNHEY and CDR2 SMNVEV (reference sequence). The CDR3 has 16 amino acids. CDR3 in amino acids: CASSHPKGQGAYEQYF. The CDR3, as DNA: TGTGCCAGCAGCCACCCTAAGGGACAGGGGGCGTACGAGCAGTACTTC.

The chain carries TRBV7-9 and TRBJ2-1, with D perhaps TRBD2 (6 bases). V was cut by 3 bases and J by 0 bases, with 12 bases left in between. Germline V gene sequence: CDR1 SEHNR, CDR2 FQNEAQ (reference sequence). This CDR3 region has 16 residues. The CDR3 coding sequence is TGTGCCAGCAGCTTGGCGGGGCTGGACTCCTACAATGAGCAGTTCTTC. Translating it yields CASSLAGLDSYNEQFF.

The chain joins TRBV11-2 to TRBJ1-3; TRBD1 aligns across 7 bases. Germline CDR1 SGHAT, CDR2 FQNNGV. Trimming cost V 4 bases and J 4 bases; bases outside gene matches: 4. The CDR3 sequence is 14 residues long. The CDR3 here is CASSSQGGGNTIYF. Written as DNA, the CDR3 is TGTGCCAGCAGCTCGCAGGGGGGCGGAAACACCATATATTTT. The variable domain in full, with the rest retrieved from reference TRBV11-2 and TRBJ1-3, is EAGVAQSPRYKIIEKRQSVAFWCNPISGHATLYWYQQILGQGPKLLIQFQNNGVVDDSQLPKDRFSAERLKGVDSTLKIQPAKLEDSAVYLCASSSQGGGNTIYFGEGSWLTVV.

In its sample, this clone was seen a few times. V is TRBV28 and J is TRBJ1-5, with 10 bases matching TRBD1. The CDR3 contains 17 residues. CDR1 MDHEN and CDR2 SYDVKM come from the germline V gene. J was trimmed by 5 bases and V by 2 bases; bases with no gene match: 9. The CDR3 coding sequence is TGTGCCAGCAGTTTACCAGGCGGGACAGGGGTGGATCAGCCCCAGCATTTT. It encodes CASSLPGGTGVDQPQHF.

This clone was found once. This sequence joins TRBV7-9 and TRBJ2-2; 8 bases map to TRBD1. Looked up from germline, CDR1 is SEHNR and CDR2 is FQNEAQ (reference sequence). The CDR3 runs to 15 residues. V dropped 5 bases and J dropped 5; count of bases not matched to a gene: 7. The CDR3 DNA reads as TGTGCCAGCAGCCCCGGACAGGGTGGAACCGGGGAGCTGTTTTTT. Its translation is CASSPGQGGTGELFF.

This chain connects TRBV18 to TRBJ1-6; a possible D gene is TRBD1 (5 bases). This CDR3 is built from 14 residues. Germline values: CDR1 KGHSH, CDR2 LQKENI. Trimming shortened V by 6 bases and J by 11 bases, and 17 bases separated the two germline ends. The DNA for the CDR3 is TGTGCCAGCTCCCCGGGGGGAGACGGGACACCCCTCCACTTT. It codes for CASSPGGDGTPLHF.

CDR3 sequence reads: CAWTRQTNTGELFF. The CDR3 DNA is TGTGCCTGGACCAGACAGACGAACACCGGGGAGCTGTTTTTT. The genes are TRBV30 and TRBJ2-2; the D gene is possibly TRBD1 (5 bases). Germline V lookup: CDR1 GTSNPN, CDR2 SVGIG (reference sequence). This CDR3 contains 14 residues. V was shortened by 4 bases and J by 0 bases, with 9 bases between the two germline ends.

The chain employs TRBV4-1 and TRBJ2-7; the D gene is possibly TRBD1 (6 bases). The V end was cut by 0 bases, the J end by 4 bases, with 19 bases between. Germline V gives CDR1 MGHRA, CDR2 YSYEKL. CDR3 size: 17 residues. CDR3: CASSQELDARGRYEQYF. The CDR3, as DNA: TGCGCCAGCAGCCAAGAACTAGACGCCAGGGGACGTTACGAGCAGTACTTC.

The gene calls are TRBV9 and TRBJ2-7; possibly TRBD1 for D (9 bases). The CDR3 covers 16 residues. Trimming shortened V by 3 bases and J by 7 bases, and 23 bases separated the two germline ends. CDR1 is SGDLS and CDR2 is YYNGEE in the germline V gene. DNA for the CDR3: TGTGCCAGCAGCGGATCGGCGGGGGGACAGGGTGGGGAGCAGTACTTC. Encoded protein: CASSGSAGGQGGEQYF.

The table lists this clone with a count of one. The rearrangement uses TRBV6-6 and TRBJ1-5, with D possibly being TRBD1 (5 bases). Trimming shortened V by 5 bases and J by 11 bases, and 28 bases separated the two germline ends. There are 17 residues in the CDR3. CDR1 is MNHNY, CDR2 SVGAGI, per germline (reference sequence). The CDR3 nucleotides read TGTGCCAGCAGTCCTTCTAGGCTCCCGGGACTGCGCATCGCCCAGCATTTT. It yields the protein CASSPSRLPGLRIAQHF.

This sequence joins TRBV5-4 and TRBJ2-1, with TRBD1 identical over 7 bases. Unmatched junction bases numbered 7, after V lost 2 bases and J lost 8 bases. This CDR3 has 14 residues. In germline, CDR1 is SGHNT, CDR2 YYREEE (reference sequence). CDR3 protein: CASSLNRQGDEQFF. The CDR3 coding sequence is TGTGCCAGCAGCTTAAACCGACAGGGCGATGAGCAGTTCTTC.

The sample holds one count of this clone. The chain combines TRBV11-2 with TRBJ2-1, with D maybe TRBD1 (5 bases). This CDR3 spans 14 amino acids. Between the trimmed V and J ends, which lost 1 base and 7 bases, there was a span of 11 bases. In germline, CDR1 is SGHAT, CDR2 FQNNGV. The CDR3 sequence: CASSLGTAGNEQFF. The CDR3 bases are TGTGCCAGCAGCTTAGGCACAGCAGGGAATGAGCAGTTCTTC.

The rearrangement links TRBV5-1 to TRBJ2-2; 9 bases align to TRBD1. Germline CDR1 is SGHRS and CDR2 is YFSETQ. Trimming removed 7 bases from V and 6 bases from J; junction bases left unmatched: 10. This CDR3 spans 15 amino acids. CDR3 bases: TGCGCCAGCCGGCTACAGGGGGCCCCCGCCGGGGAGCTGTTTTTT. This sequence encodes CASRLQGAPAGELFF.